The 30 T cell receptor beta chains given below trace back to one sample, sequenced in a study of T cell changes during pregnancy in multiple sclerosis. The table came from immunoSEQ multiplex PCR; TCRdb's copy has only in-frame clones and leaves some out. The data contain around 63,000 clones, roughly 91% of them singletons. The material sequenced was peripheral blood, taken in the third trimester of pregnancy. All receptors derive from a female donor in good health, enrolled as a control in a pregnancy study.

The V gene is TRBV6-1, the J gene TRBJ1-2, with 7 bases fitting TRBD1. CDR3 size: 13 residues. V shed 4 bases and J 3 bases; nucleotides not matched to a gene: 2. CDR1 and CDR2 from the germline V gene are MNHNS and SASEGT. This CDR3 is CASSVQGDYGYTF. The CDR3 DNA sequence: TGTGCCAGCAGTGTGCAGGGGGACTATGGCTACACCTTC.

The chain carries TRBV18 and TRBJ2-1, with unresolved D. CDR3 size: 15 residues. V gave up 6 bases and J gave up 0 bases, with 12 bases separating them. CDR1 and CDR2 from the germline V gene are KGHSH and LQKENI. The CDR3 nucleotides read TGTGCCAGCTCTGTAACGGTTAGCTCCTACAATGAGCAGTTCTTC. It specifies CASSVTVSSYNEQFF.

V is TRBV23-1 and J is TRBJ2-7; a possible D gene is TRBD2 (5 bases). TRBV23-1 is an ORF; its function is uncertain. This CDR3 contains 15 residues. The V and J ends lost 2 bases and 2 bases respectively, with 13 bases between them. CDR3 loop: CASSQSTLEAYEQYF. For the CDR3, the DNA is TGCGCCAGCAGTCAAAGCACCCTGGAGGCCTACGAGCAGTACTTC.

The CDR3 nucleotides are TGTGCCAGCAGCTTAGAAGCGGGAGGGCCTTCCAAAAACATTCAGTACTTC. Translating gives CASSLEAGGPSKNIQYF. V and J are TRBV7-2 and TRBJ2-4, with TRBD2 matching over 10 bases. V dropped 1 base and J dropped 2; count of bases not matched to a gene: 5. The CDR3 is 17 amino acids. Germline assignment: CDR1 SGHTA and CDR2 FQGNSA.

The rearrangement joins TRBV6-1 to TRBJ2-7; a weak D match, TRBD2 (7 bases). From germline, CDR1 is MNHNS and CDR2 SASEGT. Trimming shortened V by 8 bases and J by 2 bases, and 16 bases separated the two germline ends. This CDR3 region has 14 residues. CDR3 nucleotide sequence: TGTGCCAGCGGCAACCGAGGGGGGGCCTACGAGCAGTACTTC. Encoded protein: CASGNRGGAYEQYF.

This clone was seen only once. This chain joins TRBV9 and TRBJ2-2; 7 positions match TRBD1. J lost 2 bases, V lost 2 bases, and 3 bases had no gene match. Germline assignment: CDR1 SGDLS and CDR2 YYNGEE. There are 15 residues in the CDR3. As DNA, the CDR3 is TGTGCCAGCAGCGTCCGGGACAGTAACACCGGGGAGCTGTTTTTT. As protein: CASSVRDSNTGELFF.

This sequence joins TRBV28 and TRBJ2-1, with D possibly matching TRBD2 (6 bases). Germline CDR1 is MDHEN and CDR2 is SYDVKM. The CDR3 runs to 15 residues. The germline V and J ends were trimmed by 4 bases and 5 bases, with 15 bases remaining between them. The CDR3 loop is CASSSAGPRDNEQFF. Written as DNA, the CDR3 is TGTGCCAGCAGTTCCGCGGGGCCACGGGACAATGAGCAGTTCTTC.

The rearrangement joins TRBV30 to TRBJ2-3; perhaps TRBD1 as D (6 bases). Germline V lookup: CDR1 GTSNPN, CDR2 SVGIG (reference sequence). Trimming took off 6 bases at V and 6 bases at J, with 10 bases between the two ends. The CDR3 length is 11 residues. CDR3 sequence (DNA): TGTGCCTGCCGTCAGGGGGATACGCAGTATTTT. Amino acid sequence: CACRQGDTQYF.

The CDR3 spells CANARGARQPQHF. As DNA, the CDR3 is TGTGCCAACGCACGGGGGGCTCGTCAGCCCCAGCATTTT. The chain is built from TRBV11-3 and TRBJ1-5; a weak D match, TRBD1 (6 bases). This CDR3 region has 13 residues. V was pared by 10 bases and J by 6 bases, with 16 bases between. The germline gives CDR1 SGHNT, CDR2 YENEEA.

The V call is TRBV6-4, the J call TRBJ1-4; 10 nucleotides agree with TRBD1. J lost 5 bases, V lost 0 bases, and 6 bases had no gene match. This CDR3 comprises 17 residues. Per germline, CDR1 MRHNA and CDR2 SNTAGT. CDR3 sequence (DNA): TGTGCCAGCAGTGACTCCCCTCCGGGACAGGGGAATGAAAAACTGTTTTTT. Translated: CASSDSPPGQGNEKLFF.

The chain recombines TRBV28 with TRBJ2-7; 7 bases map to TRBD1. This CDR3 spans 14 amino acids. Germline CDR1 MDHEN, CDR2 SYDVKM. V dropped 4 bases and J dropped 3; count of bases not matched to a gene: 6. The CDR3: CASSSQGSNYEQYF. The CDR3 bases are TGTGCCAGCAGTTCACAGGGGAGTAACTACGAGCAGTACTTC.

The J gene is TRBJ1-1, the V gene TRBV5-8, with no clear D. The CDR3 sequence is 16 residues long. Between the trimmed V and J ends, which lost 0 bases and 0 bases, there was a span of 12 bases. Germline CDR1 SGHTS, CDR2 YDEGEE. For the CDR3, the DNA is TGTGCCAGCAGCTTGGGTACGGTACCTATGAACACTGAAGCTTTCTTT. Protein product: CASSLGTVPMNTEAFF.

V is TRBV2 and J is TRBJ1-2; 7 nucleotides line up with TRBD1. With 7 bases clipped from V and 2 bases from J, the junction kept 13 bases outside the gene matches. The germline V gene encodes CDR1 SNHLY and CDR2 FYNNEI. This CDR3 has 16 residues. The CDR3, as DNA: TGTGCCAGCAACTACCCTCCCGACAGGGTAAACTATGGCTACACCTTC. This gives the protein CASNYPPDRVNYGYTF.

The sample holds one count of this clone. The J gene is TRBJ2-7, the V gene TRBV4-1; D ambiguous. CDR1 is MGHRA, CDR2 YSYEKL, per germline. This CDR3 region has 13 residues. Trimming pared 3 bases from V and 4 bases from J, leaving 10 bases between. CDR3 region: CASSQGRLYEQYF. For the CDR3, the DNA is TGCGCCAGCAGCCAGGGCAGGCTTTACGAGCAGTACTTC.

This CDR3 reads CASSVAGGSYEQYF. CDR3 bases: TGTGCCAGTAGTGTGGCGGGGGGCTCCTACGAGCAGTACTTC. This rearrangement joins TRBV19 to TRBJ2-7, with 8 bases matching TRBD2. This CDR3 is built from 14 residues. The V gene's germline CDR1 is LNHDA and CDR2 SQIVND (reference sequence). V lost 5 bases and J lost 0; bases outside the gene matches: 3.

The chain couples TRBV6-5 to TRBJ2-5; 9 nucleotides line up with TRBD2. The CDR3 sequence is 15 residues long. Germline CDR1 is MNHEY and CDR2 is SVGAGI. After removal of 6 bases from V and 4 bases from J, the junction contained 9 bases not matched to a gene. The CDR3 region is CASRRFPSGTETQYF. CDR3 sequence (DNA): TGTGCCAGCAGACGCTTCCCTAGCGGGACAGAGACCCAGTACTTC.

The V and J genes are TRBV6-5 and TRBJ2-1; no clear D. Germline assignment: CDR1 MNHEY and CDR2 SVGAGI. This CDR3 has 13 residues. The V gene lost 8 bases and the J gene lost 4 bases, with 12 bases spanning the gap. The CDR3 spells CASGSQEYNEQFF. For the CDR3, the DNA is TGTGCCAGCGGTTCACAAGAATACAATGAGCAGTTCTTC.

A single count supports this clone. The rearrangement joins TRBV7-9 to TRBJ2-2; maybe TRBD2 (6 bases). Trimming took off 3 bases at V and 6 bases at J, with 14 bases between the two ends. The V gene's germline CDR1 is SEHNR and CDR2 FQNEAQ (reference sequence). This CDR3 region has 15 residues. The CDR3 here is CASSFSWGEPGELFF. DNA for the CDR3: TGTGCCAGCAGCTTCAGTTGGGGGGAGCCCGGGGAGCTGTTTTTT.

The V call is TRBV19, the J call TRBJ2-1; 8 nucleotides match TRBD2. V gave up 4 bases and J gave up 1 base; unmatched junction bases: 6. This CDR3 comprises 16 residues. Germline V CDR1 and CDR2: LNHDA, SQIVND (reference sequence). This CDR3 reads CASSTRSGASYNEQFF. As DNA, the CDR3 is TGTGCCAGTAGTACTCGTAGCGGGGCGTCCTACAATGAGCAGTTCTTC.

The chain uses TRBV19 and TRBJ1-5; tentatively, D is TRBD1 (6 bases). Germline values: CDR1 LNHDA, CDR2 SQIVND (reference sequence). The CDR3 has 15 residues. V lost 1 base to trimming and J lost 0 bases, with 7 bases between them. CDR3 sequence reads: CASSIGQVSNQPQHF. The CDR3 DNA reads TGTGCCAGTAGTATAGGACAGGTTAGCAATCAGCCCCAGCATTTT.

This chain uses TRBV19 with TRBJ1-5; TRBD1 matches 9 bases. Per germline, CDR1 LNHDA and CDR2 SQIVND (reference sequence). The CDR3 totals 16 residues. Trimming cost V 5 bases and J 2 bases; bases outside gene matches: 7. CDR3 amino acids: CASSLLDRGRNQPQHF. For the CDR3, the DNA is TGTGCCAGTAGTCTCCTGGACAGGGGCCGCAATCAGCCCCAGCATTTT.

V gene TRBV4-1 combines with J gene TRBJ2-7, with 8 bases matching TRBD1. V lost 1 base, J lost 2 bases, and 13 bases stayed unmatched. CDR1 is MGHRA, CDR2 YSYEKL, per germline. The CDR3 contains 18 residues. Here the CDR3 reads CASSQGPGGAAHAYEQYF. The CDR3 DNA follows: TGCGCCAGCAGCCAAGGGCCAGGGGGCGCGGCACACGCCTACGAGCAGTACTTC.

This chain links TRBV5-4 with TRBJ2-3; 11 nucleotides agree with TRBD2. Germline loops: CDR1 SGHNT, CDR2 YYREEE (reference sequence). V lost 4 bases, J lost 6 bases, and 19 bases stayed unmatched. This CDR3 contains 19 residues. The CDR3 reads CASSTAGTSGPPGPDTQYF. In DNA, the CDR3 is TGTGCCAGCAGCACCGCCGGGACTAGCGGTCCCCCGGGTCCGGATACGCAGTATTTT.

The chain is built from TRBV10-1 and TRBJ1-5; D is undetermined. Germline V gene lookup returns CDR1 WNHNN and CDR2 SYGVQD (reference sequence). There are 16 residues in the CDR3. Trimming left V 6 bases short and J 0 bases short, with 15 bases between. In DNA, the CDR3 is TGCGCCAGCAGAACCAGACCGGGATATAGCAATCAGCCCCAGCATTTT. Translated: CASRTRPGYSNQPQHF.

The V and J genes are TRBV15 and TRBJ2-7; TRBD2 matches 12 bases. The V and J ends lost 2 bases and 5 bases, in that order; junction bases with no gene match: 4. In germline, CDR1 is LNHNV, CDR2 YYDKDF (reference sequence). The CDR3 sequence is 15 residues long. The CDR3 nucleotides are TGTGCCACCAGCAGAAAGACTAGCGGGAGTGACGAGCAGTACTTC. Protein sequence: CATSRKTSGSDEQYF.

The chain combines TRBV19 with TRBJ2-5; 12 nucleotides match TRBD2. Germline CDR1 LNHDA, CDR2 SQIVND (reference sequence). V shed 4 bases, J shed 1 base, and the junction held 7 bases outside the gene matches. CDR3 length: 17 amino acids. As DNA, the CDR3 is TGTGCCAGTAGTAGCCTCAGGACTAGCGGGGTCCAAGAGACCCAGTACTTC. Amino acid sequence: CASSSLRTSGVQETQYF.

This clone has only a few counts. The chain employs TRBV6-5 and TRBJ1-1; a weak D match, TRBD1 (5 bases). The germline V and J ends were trimmed by 4 bases and 6 bases, with 15 bases remaining between them. Germline CDR1 MNHEY, CDR2 SVGAGI. The CDR3 length is 14 residues. The CDR3 region has the DNA TGTGCCAGCAGTTCGGGGGGAAAGGTGGCTGAAGCTTTCTTT. Translation gives CASSSGGKVAEAFF.

V usage is TRBV28 and J usage is TRBJ1-2; D remains ambiguous. The CDR3 is made up of 12 amino acids. Germline V gives CDR1 MDHEN, CDR2 SYDVKM. The V end was cut by 3 bases, the J end by 8 bases, with 10 bases between. The CDR3 nucleotides are TGTGCCAGCAGTTTCCGGGGAGGGGGCTACACCTTC. As protein: CASSFRGGGYTF.

The chain uses TRBV6-4 and TRBJ2-3; 12 bases match TRBD2. The CDR3 is 15 amino acids. J was trimmed by 4 bases and V by 5 bases; bases with no gene match: 4. The germline gives CDR1 MRHNA, CDR2 SNTAGT. The CDR3 nucleotides are TGTGCCAGCAGTCCACTAGCGGGGGGAGCAGATACGCAGTATTTT. Amino acid sequence: CASSPLAGGADTQYF.

The chain couples TRBV28 to TRBJ1-2, with TRBD1 matching 8 bases. Germline trimming cut 5 bases from V and 5 bases from J; bases unmatched to any gene: 7. From germline, CDR1 is MDHEN and CDR2 SYDVKM. The CDR3 has 14 residues. CDR3 in amino acids: CASSLPDRAYGYTF. CDR3 coding DNA: TGTGCCAGCAGTCTCCCGGACAGGGCGTATGGCTACACCTTC.